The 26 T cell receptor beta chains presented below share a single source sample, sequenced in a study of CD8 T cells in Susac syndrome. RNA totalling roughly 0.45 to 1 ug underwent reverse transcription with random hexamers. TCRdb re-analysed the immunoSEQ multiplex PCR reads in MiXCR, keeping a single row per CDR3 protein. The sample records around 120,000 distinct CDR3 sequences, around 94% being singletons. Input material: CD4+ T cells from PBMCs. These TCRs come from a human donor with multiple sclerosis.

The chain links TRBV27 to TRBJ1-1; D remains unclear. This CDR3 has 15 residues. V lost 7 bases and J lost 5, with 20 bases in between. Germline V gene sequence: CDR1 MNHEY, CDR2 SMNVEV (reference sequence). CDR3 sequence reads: CASKTLSSPITEAFF. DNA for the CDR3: TGTGCCAGCAAGACTCTCTCCTCCCCTATTACTGAAGCTTTCTTT.

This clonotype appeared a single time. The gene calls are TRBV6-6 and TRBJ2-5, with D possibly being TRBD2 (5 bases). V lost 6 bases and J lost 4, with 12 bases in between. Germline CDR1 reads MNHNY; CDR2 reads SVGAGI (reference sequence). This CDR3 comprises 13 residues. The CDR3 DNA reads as TGTGCCAGCAGGTCCGCAGGAGGAGAGACCCAGTACTTC. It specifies CASRSAGGETQYF.

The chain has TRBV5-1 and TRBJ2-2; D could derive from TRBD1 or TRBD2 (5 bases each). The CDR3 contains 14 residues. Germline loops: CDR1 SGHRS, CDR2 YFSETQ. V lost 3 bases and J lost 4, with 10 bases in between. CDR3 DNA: TGCGCCAGCAGCTGGATCGGGACCACCGGGGAGCTGTTTTTT. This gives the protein CASSWIGTTGELFF.

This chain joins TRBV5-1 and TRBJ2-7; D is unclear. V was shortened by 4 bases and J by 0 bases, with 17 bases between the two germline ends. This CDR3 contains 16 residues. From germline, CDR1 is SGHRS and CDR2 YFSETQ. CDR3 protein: CASSLSPGAPSYEQYF. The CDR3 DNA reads TGCGCCAGCAGCCTGAGCCCCGGCGCCCCCTCCTACGAGCAGTACTTC. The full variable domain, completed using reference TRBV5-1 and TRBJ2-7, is KAGVTQTPRYLIKTRGQQVTLSCSPISGHRSVSWYQQTPGQGLQFLFEYFSETQRNKGNFPGRFSGRQFSNSRSEMNVSTLELGDSALYLCASSLSPGAPSYEQYFGPGTRLTVT.

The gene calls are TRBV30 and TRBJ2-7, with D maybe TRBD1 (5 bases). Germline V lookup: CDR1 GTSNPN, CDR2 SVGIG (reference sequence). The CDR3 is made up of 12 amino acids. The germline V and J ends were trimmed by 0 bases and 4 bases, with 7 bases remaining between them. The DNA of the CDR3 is TGTGCCTGGAGTGTAGACAGTTACGAGCAGTACTTC. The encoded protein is CAWSVDSYEQYF.

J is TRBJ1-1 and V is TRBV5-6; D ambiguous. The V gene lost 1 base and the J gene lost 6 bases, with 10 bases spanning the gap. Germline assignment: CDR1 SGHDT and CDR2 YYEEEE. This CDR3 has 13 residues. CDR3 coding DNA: TGTGCCAGCAGCTTGAACCGATCGCCTGAAGCTTTCTTT. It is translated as CASSLNRSPEAFF.

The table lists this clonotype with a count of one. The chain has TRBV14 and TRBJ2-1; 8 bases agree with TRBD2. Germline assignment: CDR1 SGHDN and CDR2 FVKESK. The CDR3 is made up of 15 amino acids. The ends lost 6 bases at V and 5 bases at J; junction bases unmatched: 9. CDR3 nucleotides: TGTGCCAGCAGAGCCTTAGCGGGACTACACAATGAGCAGTTCTTC. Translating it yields CASRALAGLHNEQFF.

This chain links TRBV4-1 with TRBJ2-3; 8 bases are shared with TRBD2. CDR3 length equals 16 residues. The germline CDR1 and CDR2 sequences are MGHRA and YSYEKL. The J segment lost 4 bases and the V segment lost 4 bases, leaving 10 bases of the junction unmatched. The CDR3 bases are TGCGCCAGCAGCCCTAGTCCCGCGGGGGGATCAGATACGCAGTATTTT. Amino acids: CASSPSPAGGSDTQYF.

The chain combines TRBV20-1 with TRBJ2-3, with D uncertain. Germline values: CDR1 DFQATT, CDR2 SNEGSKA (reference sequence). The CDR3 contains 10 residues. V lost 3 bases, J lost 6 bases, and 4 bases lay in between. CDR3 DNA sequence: TGCAGTGCTAGTGTGGATACGCAGTATTTT. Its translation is CSASVDTQYF.

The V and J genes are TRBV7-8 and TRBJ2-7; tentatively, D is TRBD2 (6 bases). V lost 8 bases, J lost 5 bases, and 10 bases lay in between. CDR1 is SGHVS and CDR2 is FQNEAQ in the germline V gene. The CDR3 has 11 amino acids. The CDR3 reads CASSGGNEQYF. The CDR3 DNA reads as TGTGCCAGCTCTGGAGGGAACGAGCAGTACTTC.

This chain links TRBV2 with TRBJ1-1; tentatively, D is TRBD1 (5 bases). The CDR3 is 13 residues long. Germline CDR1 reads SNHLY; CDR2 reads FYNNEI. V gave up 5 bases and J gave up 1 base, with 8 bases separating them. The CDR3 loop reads CASSITGNTEAFF. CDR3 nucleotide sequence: TGTGCCAGCAGTATCACAGGGAACACTGAAGCTTTCTTT. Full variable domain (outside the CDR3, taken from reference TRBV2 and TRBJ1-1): EPEVTQTPSHQVTQMGQEVILRCVPISNHLYFYWYRQILGQKVEFLVSFYNNEISEKSEIFDDQFSVERPDGSNFTLKIRSTKLEDSAMYFCASSITGNTEAFFGQGTRLTVV.

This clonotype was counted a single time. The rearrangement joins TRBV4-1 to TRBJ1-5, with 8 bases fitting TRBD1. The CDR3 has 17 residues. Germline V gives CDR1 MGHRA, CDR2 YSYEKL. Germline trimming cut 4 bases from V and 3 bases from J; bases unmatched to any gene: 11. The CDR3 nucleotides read TGCGCCAGCAGCCCCGGTGGGACAGGCGATTACAATCAGCCCCAGCATTTT. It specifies CASSPGGTGDYNQPQHF.

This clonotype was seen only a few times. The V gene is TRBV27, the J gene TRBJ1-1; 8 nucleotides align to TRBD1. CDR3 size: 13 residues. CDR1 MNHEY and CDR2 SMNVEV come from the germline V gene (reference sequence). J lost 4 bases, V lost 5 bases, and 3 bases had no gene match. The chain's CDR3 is CASSRQGSTEAFF. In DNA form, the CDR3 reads TGTGCCAGCAGTCGACAGGGGAGCACTGAAGCTTTCTTT.

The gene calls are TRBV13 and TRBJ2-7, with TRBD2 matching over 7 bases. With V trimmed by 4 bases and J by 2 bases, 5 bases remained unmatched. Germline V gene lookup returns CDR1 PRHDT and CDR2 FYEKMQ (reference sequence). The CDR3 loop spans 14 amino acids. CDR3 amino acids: CASSSQGTTYEQYF. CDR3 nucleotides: TGTGCCAGCAGCTCGCAAGGGACTACCTACGAGCAGTACTTC. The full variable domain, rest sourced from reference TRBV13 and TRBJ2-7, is AAGVIQSPRHLIKEKRETATLKCYPIPRHDTVYWYQQGPGQDPQFLISFYEKMQSDKGSIPDRFSAQQFSDYHSELNMSSLELGDSALYFCASSSQGTTYEQYFGPGTRLTVT.

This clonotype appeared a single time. The DNA of the CDR3 is TGTGCCAGCGCAACCGGGACAGGTTCCTACGAGCAGTACTTC. Encoded protein: CASATGTGSYEQYF. The chain employs TRBV7-9 and TRBJ2-7; 8 bases are shared with TRBD1. The CDR3 has 14 residues. The germline V gene has CDR1 SEHNR and CDR2 FQNEAQ (reference sequence). Trimming removed 8 bases from V and 1 base from J; junction bases left unmatched: 7.

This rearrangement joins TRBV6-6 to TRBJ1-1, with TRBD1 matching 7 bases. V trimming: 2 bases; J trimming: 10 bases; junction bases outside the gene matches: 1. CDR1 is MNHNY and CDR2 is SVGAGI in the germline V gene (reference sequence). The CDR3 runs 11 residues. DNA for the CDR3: TGTGCCAGCAGTTACCAGGGGGGAGCTTTCTTT. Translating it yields CASSYQGGAFF.

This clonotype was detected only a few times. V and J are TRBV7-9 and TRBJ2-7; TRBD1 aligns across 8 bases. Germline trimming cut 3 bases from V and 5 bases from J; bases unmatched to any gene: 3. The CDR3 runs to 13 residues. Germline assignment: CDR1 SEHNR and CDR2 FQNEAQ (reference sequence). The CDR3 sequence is CASSFSQGDEQYF. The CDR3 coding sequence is TGTGCCAGCAGCTTCTCACAGGGGGACGAGCAGTACTTC.

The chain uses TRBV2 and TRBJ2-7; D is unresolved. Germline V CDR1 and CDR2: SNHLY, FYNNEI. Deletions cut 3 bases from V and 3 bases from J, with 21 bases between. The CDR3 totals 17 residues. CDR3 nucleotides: TGTGCCAGCAGTGAGACCCCCGGGTCCCCCGAACTCTACGAGCAGTACTTC. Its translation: CASSETPGSPELYEQYF.

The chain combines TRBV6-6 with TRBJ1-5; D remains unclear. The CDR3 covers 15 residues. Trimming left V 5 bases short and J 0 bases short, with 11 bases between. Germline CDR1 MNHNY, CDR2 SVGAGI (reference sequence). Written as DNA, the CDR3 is TGTGCCAGCAGTCTTTCCGGGCTTAGCAATCAGCCCCAGCATTTT. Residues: CASSLSGLSNQPQHF.

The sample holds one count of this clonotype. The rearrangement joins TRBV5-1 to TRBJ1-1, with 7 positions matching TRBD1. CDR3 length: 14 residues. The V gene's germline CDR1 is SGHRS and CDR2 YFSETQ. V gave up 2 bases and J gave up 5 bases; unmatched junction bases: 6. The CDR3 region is CASSLGTRGTEAFF. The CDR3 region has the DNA TGCGCCAGCAGCTTAGGGACCAGGGGGACTGAAGCTTTCTTT.

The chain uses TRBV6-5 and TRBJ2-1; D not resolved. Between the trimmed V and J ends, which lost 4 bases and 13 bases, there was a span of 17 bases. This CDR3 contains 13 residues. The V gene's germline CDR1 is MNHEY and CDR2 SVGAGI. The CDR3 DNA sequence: TGTGCCAGCAGTTGGGGAAACGACCAGCGTCAGTTCTTC. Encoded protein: CASSWGNDQRQFF.

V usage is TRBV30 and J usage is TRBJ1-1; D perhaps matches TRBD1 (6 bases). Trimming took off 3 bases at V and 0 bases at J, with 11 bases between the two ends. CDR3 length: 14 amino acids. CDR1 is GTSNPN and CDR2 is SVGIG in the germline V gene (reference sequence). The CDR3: CAWSRGRLNTEAFF. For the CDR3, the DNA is TGTGCCTGGAGCAGGGGACGGTTGAACACTGAAGCTTTCTTT. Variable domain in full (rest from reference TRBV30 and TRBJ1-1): SQTIHQWPATLVQPVGSPLSLECTVEGTSNPNLYWYRQAAGRGLQLLFYSVGIGQISSEVPQNLSASRPQDRQFILSSKKLLLSDSGFYLCAWSRGRLNTEAFFGQGTRLTVV.

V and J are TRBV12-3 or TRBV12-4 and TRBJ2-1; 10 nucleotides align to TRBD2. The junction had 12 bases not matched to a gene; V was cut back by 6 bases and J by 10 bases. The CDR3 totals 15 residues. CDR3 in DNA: TGTGCCAGCAGAGATATAGCGGGGGGCTCTAACGAGCAGTTCTTC. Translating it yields CASRDIAGGSNEQFF.

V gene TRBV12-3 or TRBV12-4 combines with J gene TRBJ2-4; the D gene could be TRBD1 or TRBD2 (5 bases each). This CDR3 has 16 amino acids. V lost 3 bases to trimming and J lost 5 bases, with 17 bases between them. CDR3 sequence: CASSLGVRPWENIQYF. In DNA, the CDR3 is TGTGCCAGCAGTTTGGGGGTGCGTCCGTGGGAAAACATTCAGTACTTC.

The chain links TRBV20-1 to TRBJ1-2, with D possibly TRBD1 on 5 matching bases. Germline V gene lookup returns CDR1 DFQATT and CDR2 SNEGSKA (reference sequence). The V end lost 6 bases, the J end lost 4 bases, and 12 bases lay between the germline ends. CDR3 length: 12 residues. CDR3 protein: CSAGDGTYGYTF. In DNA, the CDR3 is TGCAGTGCGGGGGACGGAACCTATGGCTACACCTTC.

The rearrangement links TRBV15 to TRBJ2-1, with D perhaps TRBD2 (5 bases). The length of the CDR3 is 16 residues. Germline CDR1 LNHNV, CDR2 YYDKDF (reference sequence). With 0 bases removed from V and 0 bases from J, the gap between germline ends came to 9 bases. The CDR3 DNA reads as TGTGCCACCAGCAGAGATACGGGGAGCTCCTACAATGAGCAGTTCTTC. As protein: CATSRDTGSSYNEQFF.